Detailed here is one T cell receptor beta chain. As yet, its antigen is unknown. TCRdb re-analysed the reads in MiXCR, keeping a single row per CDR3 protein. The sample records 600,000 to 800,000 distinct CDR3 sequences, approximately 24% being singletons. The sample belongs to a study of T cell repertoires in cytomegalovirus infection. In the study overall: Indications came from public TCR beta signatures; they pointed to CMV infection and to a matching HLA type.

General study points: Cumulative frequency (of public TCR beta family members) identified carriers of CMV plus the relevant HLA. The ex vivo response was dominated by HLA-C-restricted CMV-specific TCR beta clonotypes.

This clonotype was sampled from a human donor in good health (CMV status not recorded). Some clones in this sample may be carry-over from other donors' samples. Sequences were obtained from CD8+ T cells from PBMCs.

The DNA for the CDR3 is TGTGCCAGCAGTCCGCTAGGGGATCCAGGAAGGGGGCAGCCCCAGCATTTT. Its translation is CASSPLGDPGRGQPQHF. The V and J genes are TRBV28 and TRBJ1-5; a possible D gene is TRBD1 (6 bases). The length of the CDR3 is 17 residues. Germline V gene sequence: CDR1 MDHEN, CDR2 SYDVKM. Trimming took off 5 bases at V and 7 bases at J, with 24 bases between the two ends.